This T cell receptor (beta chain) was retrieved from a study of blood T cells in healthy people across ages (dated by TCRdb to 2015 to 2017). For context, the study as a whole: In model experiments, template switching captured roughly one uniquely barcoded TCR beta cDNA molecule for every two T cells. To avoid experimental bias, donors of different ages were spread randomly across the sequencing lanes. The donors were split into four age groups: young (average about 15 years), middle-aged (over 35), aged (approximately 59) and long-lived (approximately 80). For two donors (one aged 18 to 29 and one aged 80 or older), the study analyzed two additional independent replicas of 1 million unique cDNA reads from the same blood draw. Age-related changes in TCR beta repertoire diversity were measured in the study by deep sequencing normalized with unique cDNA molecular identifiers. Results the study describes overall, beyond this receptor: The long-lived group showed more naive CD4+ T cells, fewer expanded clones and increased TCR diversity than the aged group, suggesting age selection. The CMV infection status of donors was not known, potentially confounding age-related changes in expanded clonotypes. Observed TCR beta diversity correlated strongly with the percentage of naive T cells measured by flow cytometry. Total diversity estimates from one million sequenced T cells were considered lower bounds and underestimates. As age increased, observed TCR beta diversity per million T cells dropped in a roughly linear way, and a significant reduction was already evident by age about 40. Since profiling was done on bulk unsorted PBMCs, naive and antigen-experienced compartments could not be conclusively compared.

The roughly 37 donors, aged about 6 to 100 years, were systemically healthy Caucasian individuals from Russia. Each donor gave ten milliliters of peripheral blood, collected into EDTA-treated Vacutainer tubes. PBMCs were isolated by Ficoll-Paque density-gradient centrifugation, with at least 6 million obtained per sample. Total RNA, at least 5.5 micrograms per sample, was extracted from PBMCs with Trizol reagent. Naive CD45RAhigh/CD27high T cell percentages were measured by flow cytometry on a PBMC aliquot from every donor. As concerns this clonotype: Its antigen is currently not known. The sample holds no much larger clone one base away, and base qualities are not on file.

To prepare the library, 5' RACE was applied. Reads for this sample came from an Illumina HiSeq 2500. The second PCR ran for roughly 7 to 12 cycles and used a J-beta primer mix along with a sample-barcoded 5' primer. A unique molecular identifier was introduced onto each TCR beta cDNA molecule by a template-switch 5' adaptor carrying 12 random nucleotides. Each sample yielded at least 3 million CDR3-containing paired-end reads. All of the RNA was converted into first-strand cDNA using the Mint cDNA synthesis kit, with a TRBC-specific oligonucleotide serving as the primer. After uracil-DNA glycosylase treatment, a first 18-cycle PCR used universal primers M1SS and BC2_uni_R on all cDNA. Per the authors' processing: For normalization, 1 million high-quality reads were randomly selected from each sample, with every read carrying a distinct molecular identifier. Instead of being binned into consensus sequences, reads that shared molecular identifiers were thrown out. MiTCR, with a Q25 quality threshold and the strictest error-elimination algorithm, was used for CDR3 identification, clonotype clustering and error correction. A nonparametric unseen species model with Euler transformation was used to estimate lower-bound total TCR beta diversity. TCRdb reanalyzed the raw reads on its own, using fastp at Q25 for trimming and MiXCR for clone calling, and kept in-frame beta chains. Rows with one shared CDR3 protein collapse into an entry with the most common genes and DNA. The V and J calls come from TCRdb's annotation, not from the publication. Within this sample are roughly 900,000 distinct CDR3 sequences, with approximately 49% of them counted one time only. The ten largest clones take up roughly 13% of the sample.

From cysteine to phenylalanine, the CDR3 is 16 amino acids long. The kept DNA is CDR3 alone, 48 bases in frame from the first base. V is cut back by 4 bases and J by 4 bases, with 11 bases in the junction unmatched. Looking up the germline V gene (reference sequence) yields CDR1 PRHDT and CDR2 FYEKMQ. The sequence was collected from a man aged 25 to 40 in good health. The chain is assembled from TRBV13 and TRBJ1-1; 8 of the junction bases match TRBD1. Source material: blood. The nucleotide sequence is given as TGTGCCAGCAGCTCGAGTGGACAGGGAAAGGGCACTGAAGCTTTCTTT. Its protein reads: CASSSSGQGKGTEAFF.